Each of the 29 T cell receptor beta chains below was sequenced from the same sample in a study of a mutant IDH1 vaccine in newly diagnosed glioma. Time point of the sample: week 23, last vaccination. Doses of 300 ug of mutant IDH1 20-mer peptide were given with topical imiquimod. Libraries were prepared by immunoSEQ multiplex PCR; TCRdb keeps only in-frame clonotypes and omits some of them. Among approximately 79,000 clones listed, about 85% were seen once. These receptors are not linked to any known antigen. Sequenced material: PBMCs, taken from a glioma patient whose treatment included an IDH1 peptide vaccine. The receptor set was obtained from a woman between 50 and 59 years old with glioma.

The sample holds a few counts of this clone. The rearrangement joins TRBV28 to TRBJ2-7; D gene uncertain. From germline, CDR1 is MDHEN and CDR2 SYDVKM. V dropped 3 bases and J dropped 4 bases, with 7 bases sitting between them. The CDR3 totals 12 residues. The CDR3 loop reads CASSFSYYEQYF. For the CDR3, the DNA is TGTGCCAGCAGTTTTTCGTATTACGAGCAGTACTTC.

V is TRBV28 and J is TRBJ1-5; possible D gene TRBD1, 5 bases. Looked up from germline, CDR1 is MDHEN and CDR2 is SYDVKM. Trimming took off 6 bases at V and 6 bases at J, with 12 bases between the two ends. The length of the CDR3 is 13 residues. The DNA of the CDR3 is TGTGCCAGCAGGTGGGGCGCAGGTCAGCCCCAGCATTTT. Amino acids: CASRWGAGQPQHF.

V is TRBV19 and J is TRBJ1-6; the match to TRBD1 covers 9 bases. The CDR3 runs 15 residues. V lost 5 bases and J lost 5; bases outside the gene matches: 4. The germline CDR1 and CDR2 sequences are LNHDA and SQIVND (reference sequence). The CDR3 sequence is CASSSGTGHNSPLHF. DNA for the CDR3: TGTGCCAGTAGTTCAGGGACAGGGCATAATTCACCCCTCCACTTT. The whole variable domain, remainder taken from reference TRBV19 and TRBJ1-6, is DGGITQSPKYLFRKEGQNVTLSCEQNLNHDAMYWYRQDPGQGLRLIYYSQIVNDFQKGDIAEGYSVSREKKESFPLTVTSAQKNPTAFYLCASSSGTGHNSPLHFGNGTRLTVT.

The chain recombines TRBV27 with TRBJ2-7, with unresolved D. The CDR3 totals 13 residues. Trimming left V 3 bases short and J 0 bases short, with 6 bases between. Germline CDR1 reads MNHEY; CDR2 reads SMNVEV (reference sequence). The CDR3 reads CASSFSSSYEQYF. CDR3 DNA sequence: TGTGCCAGCAGTTTCTCGAGCTCCTACGAGCAGTACTTC.

CDR3 region: CASSENWGKDEKLFF. The CDR3 bases are TGCGCCAGCAGTGAAAATTGGGGGAAGGATGAAAAACTGTTTTTT. The chain combines TRBV10-2 with TRBJ1-4, with TRBD1 as a possible D gene (5 bases). Germline CDR1 reads WSHSY; CDR2 reads SAAADI. V was pared by 3 bases and J by 6 bases, with 14 bases between. The CDR3 runs 15 residues.

V usage is TRBV28 and J usage is TRBJ1-5; D call uncertain. The V and J ends lost 8 bases and 0 bases respectively, with 17 bases between them. The germline V gene has CDR1 MDHEN and CDR2 SYDVKM. The CDR3 has 16 residues. The CDR3 DNA reads TGTGCCAGCCGTCCCTTGACGTACTATAGCAATCAGCCCCAGCATTTT. It is translated as CASRPLTYYSNQPQHF.

V is TRBV7-9 and J is TRBJ2-3, with D unresolved. V was clipped by 8 bases and J by 5 bases, with 5 bases between them. Germline V gives CDR1 SEHNR, CDR2 FQNEAQ (reference sequence). This CDR3 is built from 10 residues. CDR3 bases: TGTGCCAGCGGAGAAGATACGCAGTATTTT. Its protein is CASGEDTQYF.

In this sample, this clone turned up once. The rearrangement uses TRBV29-1 and TRBJ2-5; 14 positions agree with TRBD2. The better agreement between TRBJ2-7 and the DNA end casts doubt on the J call. CDR3 length: 15 residues. Germline-derived CDR1 and CDR2 are SQVTM and ANQGSEA. The CDR3: CSVGGLAGVSYEQYF. In nucleotides, the CDR3 is TGCAGCGTTGGGGGACTAGCGGGAGTCTCCTACGAGCAGTACTTC.

V and J are TRBV27 and TRBJ2-1, with a weak D call TRBD1 (6 bases). CDR3 length: 15 residues. Deletions cut 2 bases from V and 5 bases from J, with 13 bases between. Germline values: CDR1 MNHEY, CDR2 SMNVEV (reference sequence). The CDR3 coding sequence is TGTGCCAGCAGTTTAACGGCAGGGGCACACAATGAGCAGTTCTTC. Its protein product is CASSLTAGAHNEQFF.

This clone was picked up one time. The chain carries TRBV29-1 and TRBJ1-2; D is unresolved. Germline values: CDR1 SQVTM, CDR2 ANQGSEA. V lost 2 bases and J lost 4, with 11 bases in between. The CDR3 extends over 13 amino acids. CDR3 sequence reads: CSVERILGYGYTF. CDR3 DNA sequence: TGCAGCGTTGAACGGATTCTCGGCTATGGCTACACCTTC.

The chain uses TRBV6-1 and TRBJ1-2; no firm D call. Per the germline V gene, CDR1 is MNHNS and CDR2 is SASEGT. The CDR3 totals 13 residues. V lost 6 bases and J 10 bases, leaving 18 bases between the germline ends. This CDR3 reads CASSLRSGRPYTF. In DNA form, the CDR3 reads TGTGCCAGCAGCCTTCGGTCCGGGAGGCCCTACACCTTC.

This clone was seen just once. The gene calls are TRBV11-2 and TRBJ2-1; 10 nucleotides agree with TRBD1. CDR1 SGHAT and CDR2 FQNNGV come from the germline V gene. The CDR3 contains 15 residues. Trimming removed 4 bases from V and 5 bases from J; junction bases left unmatched: 5. CDR3 sequence: CASSSMDRGNNEQFF. The CDR3 DNA is TGTGCCAGCAGCTCCATGGACAGGGGGAACAATGAGCAGTTCTTC.

The CDR3 DNA follows: TGTGCCAGCAGCCGACAGGGGACGTTTGGCGAGCAGTACTTC. This sequence encodes CASSRQGTFGEQYF. The chain has TRBV7-8 and TRBJ2-7, with 8 nucleotides matching TRBD1. J was trimmed by 6 bases and V by 5 bases; bases with no gene match: 9. This CDR3 is 14 amino acids long. Looked up from germline, CDR1 is SGHVS and CDR2 is FQNEAQ.

V is TRBV28 and J is TRBJ1-2; 10 positions agree with TRBD1. The CDR3 covers 13 residues. J gave up 8 bases and V 7 bases, and 7 bases lay outside the gene matches. CDR1 MDHEN and CDR2 SYDVKM come from the germline V gene. CDR3 sequence (DNA): TGTGCCAGCACCTGGGGACAGGGGAGAGGCTACACCTTC. Translated: CASTWGQGRGYTF.

The genes are TRBV21-1 and TRBJ1-5; the listed D gene, TRBD1, was not tested against the DNA. TRBV21-1 is classified as a pseudogene. CDR3 length: 17 residues. This chain's CDR3 is CASSARDRVGFNQPQHF. The CDR3 bases are TGTGCCAGCAGCGCCCGGGACAGGGTAGGGTTCAATCAGCCCCAGCATTTT.

The rearrangement uses TRBV10-3 and TRBJ1-1; maybe TRBD1 (5 bases). CDR1 and CDR2 (germline): ENHRY, SYGVKD. The V end lost 6 bases, the J end lost 0 bases, and 11 bases lay between the germline ends. This CDR3 comprises 14 residues. CDR3 coding DNA: TGTGCCATCAGGACACAGGAGATGAACACTGAAGCTTTCTTT. It specifies CAIRTQEMNTEAFF.

This clone was found once. The chain recombines TRBV19 with TRBJ2-7; 8 bases align to TRBD1. V shed 3 bases, J shed 6 bases, and the junction held 1 base outside the gene matches. This CDR3 comprises 12 residues. The germline V gene has CDR1 LNHDA and CDR2 SQIVND (reference sequence). The CDR3 DNA is TGTGCCAGTAGTATTGACAGGGGCGAGCAGTACTTC. Translated, it gives CASSIDRGEQYF.

This clone has only one observation. The gene calls are TRBV9 and TRBJ2-1; tentatively, D is TRBD2 (5 bases). V was cut by 1 base and J by 4 bases, with 9 bases left in between. The CDR3 has 14 amino acids. Germline V gene data show CDR1 as SGDLS and CDR2 as YYNGEE. The CDR3 sequence: CASSVSGSYNEQFF. The CDR3 DNA reads as TGTGCCAGCAGCGTAAGCGGTTCATACAATGAGCAGTTCTTC.

The rearrangement uses TRBV28 and TRBJ2-7; maybe TRBD2 (5 bases). Trimming cost V 3 bases and J 5 bases, with 11 bases left between them. The CDR3 is made up of 13 amino acids. Germline values: CDR1 MDHEN, CDR2 SYDVKM. CDR3 sequence: CASSLRVADEQYF. CDR3 nucleotide sequence: TGTGCCAGCAGTTTGAGGGTTGCGGACGAGCAGTACTTC.

Only one count was recorded for this clone. The chain combines TRBV19 with TRBJ2-2; D not resolved. CDR3 length: 16 amino acids. Germline V CDR1 and CDR2: LNHDA, SQIVND (reference sequence). Trimming removed 5 bases from V and 0 bases from J, with 13 bases in between. The CDR3 is CASSPRRASNTGELFF. Written as DNA, the CDR3 is TGTGCCAGTAGTCCGCGCAGAGCCTCGAACACCGGGGAGCTGTTTTTT.

The chain carries TRBV6-5 and TRBJ2-3; D perhaps matches TRBD2 (6 bases). V gave up 10 bases and J gave up 0 bases, with 11 bases separating them. Per germline, CDR1 MNHEY and CDR2 SVGAGI. CDR3 length: 13 residues. Here the CDR3 DNA reads TGTGCCACCGTTAGCGGAAGCACAGATACGCAGTATTTT. Its protein product is CATVSGSTDTQYF.

The chain is built from TRBV9 and TRBJ1-1; 8 bases match TRBD1. The junction had 12 bases not matched to a gene; V was cut back by 4 bases and J by 7 bases. Germline V gene lookup returns CDR1 SGDLS and CDR2 YYNGEE. The CDR3 has 15 amino acids. This CDR3 is CASSTQGAGRVEAFF. DNA of the CDR3: TGTGCCAGCAGCACTCAGGGGGCCGGAAGAGTTGAAGCTTTCTTT.

As for this clone: Distinct nucleotide sequences in the sample also encode this CDR3. V gene TRBV5-4 combines with J gene TRBJ1-1; D gene uncertain. Germline V lookup: CDR1 SGHNT, CDR2 YYREEE (reference sequence). V was trimmed by 0 bases and J by 5 bases, leaving 5 bases between them. The CDR3 runs to 12 residues. This CDR3 reads CASSLVGTEAFF. The CDR3 nucleotides are TGTGCCAGCAGCTTGGTGGGGACTGAAGCTTTCTTT.

V is TRBV10-3 and J is TRBJ1-1, with D possibly matching TRBD1 (5 bases). Germline V CDR1 and CDR2: ENHRY, SYGVKD. The CDR3 is made up of 12 amino acids. The V and J ends lost 4 bases and 6 bases respectively, with 9 bases between them. The CDR3 DNA follows: TGTGCCATCAGTGTCCAGGGAGCTGAAGCTTTCTTT. It yields the protein CAISVQGAEAFF.

This clone was seen only a few times. This sequence joins TRBV14 and TRBJ2-1; TRBD2 might be the D (5 bases). The CDR3 covers 13 residues. Trimming took 4 bases from V and 9 from J, leaving 13 bases between them. From germline, CDR1 is SGHDN and CDR2 FVKESK. As DNA, the CDR3 is TGTGCCAGCAGCCCACGGCAGGAGGCTGAGCAGTTCTTC. Its protein product is CASSPRQEAEQFF.

The chain joins TRBV6-6 to TRBJ2-5; D ambiguous. Trimming cost V 4 bases and J 8 bases, with 14 bases left between them. In germline, CDR1 is MNHNY, CDR2 SVGAGI (reference sequence). The CDR3 spans 13 residues. The CDR3 nucleotides are TGTGCCAGCAGTTTGAGCGCCTCCTCCACCCAGTACTTC. This sequence encodes CASSLSASSTQYF.

V is TRBV2 and J is TRBJ2-2; a weak D match, TRBD1 (6 bases). The length of the CDR3 is 14 residues. V lost 5 bases and J lost 1, with 8 bases in between. Germline CDR1 is SNHLY and CDR2 is FYNNEI. CDR3: CASSLDRNTGELFF. The CDR3 nucleotides read TGTGCCAGCAGTTTGGACAGGAACACCGGGGAGCTGTTTTTT.

The rearrangement links TRBV9 to TRBJ2-2; 11 bases are a match to TRBD2. The CDR3 loop spans 18 amino acids. V shed 0 bases and J 1 base; nucleotides not matched to a gene: 5. Germline CDR1 SGDLS, CDR2 YYNGEE. DNA of the CDR3: TGTGCCAGCAGCGTAGCGACCGGGACTAGCGGGAACACCGGGGAGCTGTTTTTT. This codes for CASSVATGTSGNTGELFF.

The V gene is TRBV27, the J gene TRBJ1-6, with a possible D match to TRBD1 (5 bases). CDR3 length: 14 amino acids. Per the germline V gene, CDR1 is MNHEY and CDR2 is SMNVEV (reference sequence). The V and J ends lost 9 bases and 4 bases respectively, with 13 bases between them. The CDR3 here is CASAWDGYNSPLHF. The CDR3 nucleotides are TGTGCCAGTGCTTGGGACGGTTATAATTCACCCCTCCACTTT.